These 2 T cell receptor beta chains originate from one sample sequenced in a study of neurological immune-mediated disorders. TCRdb called the 5' RACE reads again in MiXCR, with one record for every CDR3 protein. The sample lists fewer than 40,000 distinct CDR3 sequences; approximately 5% were seen once. Sequencing was performed on CD4+ T cells from blood. The receptors were sampled from a man younger than 35 in good health.

In regard to this clonotype: A much more abundant neighbour one base away suggests this may be a read error. V and J are TRBV18 and TRBJ2-5; D call uncertain. The V gene's germline CDR1 is KGHSH and CDR2 LQKENI. The CDR3 length is 13 residues. The DNA for the CDR3 is TGTGCCAGCTCACCGGATTTACAAGAGAGCCAGTACTTC. This translates into CASSPDLQESQYF. The full variable domain, with the rest looked up from reference TRBV18 and TRBJ2-5, is NAGVMQNPRHLVRRRGQEARLRCSPMKGHSHVYWYRQLPEEGLKFMVYLQKENIIDESGMPKERFSAEFPKEGPSILRIQQVVRGDSAAYFCASSPDLQESQYFGPGTRLLVL.

In this sample, this clonotype turned up many times. CDR3 bases: TGTGCCAGCAGCTTGCCGGCCTGGCCCTATGGCTACACCTTC. Protein product: CASSLPAWPYGYTF. The chain links TRBV5-6 to TRBJ1-2; unclear D gene. This CDR3 has 14 residues. Germline V gives CDR1 SGHDT, CDR2 YYEEEE. Trimming took 1 base from V and 4 from J, leaving 11 bases between them.